Following are 11 T cell receptor beta chains from one sample sequenced in a study of T-cell memory formation after mild COVID-19. TCRdb processed the 5' RACE reads anew with MiXCR; each CDR3 protein has one entry. Seen here are about 88,000 distinct CDR3 sequences, 20% to 25% observed once, and the top ten hold over 40%. The sequenced sample was PBMCs or a T cell subset sorted from them (not recorded which). Receptor source: a young man who had mild COVID-19 (a few samples of this study predate the infection). Cell type and time point are not known.

The J gene is TRBJ2-3, the V gene TRBV15, with D tentatively TRBD2 (7 bases). There are 14 residues in the CDR3. V was clipped by 6 bases and J by 6 bases, with 16 bases between them. CDR1 and CDR2 from the germline V gene are LNHNV and YYDKDF (reference sequence). CDR3 coding DNA: TGTGCCACCAGTGGCGGGGGCAACGGGGATACGCAGTATTTT. It translates to CATSGGGNGDTQYF.

As for this clonotype: One end of the junction does not line up with germline, which may come from a read error. J is TRBJ1-4 and V is TRBV12-3 or TRBV12-4; D remains ambiguous. CDR3 size: 16 residues. The CDR3 loop is CASSWGGRATNEKLFF. In DNA form, the CDR3 reads TGTGCCAGTAGTTGGGGAGGGCGTGCAACTAATGAAAAACTGTTTTTT.

This rearrangement joins TRBV12-3 or TRBV12-4 to TRBJ1-1; D call uncertain. This CDR3 spans 11 amino acids. V gave up 8 bases and J gave up 3 bases, with 7 bases separating them. The CDR3 coding sequence is TGTGCCAGCGGGCTGGACACTGAAGCTTTCTTT. It encodes CASGLDTEAFF.

The rearrangement joins TRBV7-2 to TRBJ2-5; 9 positions agree with TRBD1. The CDR3 has 12 amino acids. Germline values: CDR1 SGHTA, CDR2 FQGNSA. Trimming at V came to 10 bases and at J to 5 bases, leaving 5 bases not matched to a gene. This CDR3 is CANLGQGETQYF. CDR3 bases: TGTGCCAACCTAGGACAGGGGGAGACCCAGTACTTC. Variable domain in full (rest from reference TRBV7-2 and TRBJ2-5): GAGVSQSPSNKVTEKGKDVELRCDPISGHTALYWYRQSLGQGLEFLIYFQGNSAPDKSGLPSDRFSAERTGGSVSTLTIQRTQQEDSAVYLCANLGQGETQYFGPGTRLLVL.

This clonotype was observed a few times. The rearrangement joins TRBV14 to TRBJ2-1; no reliable D call. Trimming pared 0 bases from V and 6 bases from J, leaving 12 bases between. The CDR3 is made up of 15 amino acids. Germline values: CDR1 SGHDN, CDR2 FVKESK. CDR3 in amino acids: CASSQDPQFANEQFF. The CDR3 DNA reads TGTGCCAGCAGCCAAGATCCACAGTTTGCCAATGAGCAGTTCTTC.

This clonotype came up a few times. This chain uses TRBV29-1 with TRBJ1-2, with D possibly being TRBD1 (6 bases). V was trimmed by 0 bases and J by 4 bases, leaving 9 bases between them. The CDR3 is made up of 13 amino acids. Germline assignment: CDR1 SQVTM and CDR2 ANQGSEA. DNA of the CDR3: TGCAGCGTTGAAGATCAGGGGTCCTATGGCTACACCTTC. It specifies CSVEDQGSYGYTF.

V gene TRBV12-3 or TRBV12-4 combines with J gene TRBJ1-5; TRBD1 is a possible D gene (5 bases). The length of the CDR3 is 13 residues. Trimming pared 7 bases from V and 0 bases from J, leaving 7 bases between. The CDR3 DNA reads as TGTGCCAGCACAGACAGTAGCAATCAGCCCCAGCATTTT. Translation gives CASTDSSNQPQHF.

This clonotype was picked up a small number of times. V usage is TRBV20-1 and J usage is TRBJ1-1; D is undetermined. The germline gives CDR1 DFQATT, CDR2 SNEGSKA (reference sequence). Trimming cost V 1 base and J 1 base, with 7 bases left between them. The CDR3 extends over 13 amino acids. The CDR3 DNA follows: TGCAGTGCTAGAGGGGCCACGAACACTGAAGCTTTCTTT. Its translation: CSARGATNTEAFF.

The chain has TRBV4-1 and TRBJ1-1; D unresolved. This CDR3 has 14 amino acids. The germline gives CDR1 MGHRA, CDR2 YSYEKL. V lost 5 bases, J lost 5 bases, and 15 bases lay in between. The CDR3 here is CASSLLLVETEAFF. As DNA, the CDR3 is TGCGCCAGCAGCTTATTACTGGTTGAGACTGAAGCTTTCTTT.

This clonotype has a count of ten or more. The J gene is TRBJ2-7, the V gene TRBV6-5, with 9 bases fitting TRBD1. Germline V CDR1 and CDR2: MNHEY, SVGAGI. The J segment lost 4 bases and the V segment lost 5 bases, leaving 6 bases of the junction unmatched. This CDR3 has 14 residues. CDR3 sequence: CASSAGTGRYEQYF. The CDR3 region has the DNA TGTGCCAGCAGTGCCGGGACAGGGAGGTACGAGCAGTACTTC.

The rearrangement links TRBV19 to TRBJ1-2; TRBD1 matches 8 bases. CDR1 is LNHDA and CDR2 is SQIVND in the germline V gene (reference sequence). V lost 8 bases and J lost 6; bases outside the gene matches: 5. The CDR3 extends over 12 amino acids. This CDR3 reads CASRTGFDGYTF. CDR3 bases: TGTGCCAGTCGGACAGGGTTCGATGGCTACACCTTC.